What follows are 14 T cell receptor beta chains derived from one specimen sequenced in a study of blood T cell repertoires in COVID-19. Measured with immunoSEQ multiplex PCR; TCRdb has only the in-frame clones, and not every one. The sample includes 200,000 to 250,000 clones, 86% of them seen just once. The sample was peripheral blood. All receptors come from a man aged 60 to 75 with acute or convalescent COVID-19.

The chain is built from TRBV15 and TRBJ1-1; D ambiguous. Germline CDR1 and CDR2: LNHNV and YYDKDF (reference sequence). CDR3 length: 13 residues. Trimming took off 0 bases at V and 2 bases at J, with 4 bases between the two ends. DNA for the CDR3: TGTGCCACCAGCAGAGATAGAAACACTGAAGCTTTCTTT. Translating gives CATSRDRNTEAFF.

The V gene is TRBV4-3, the J gene TRBJ2-3, with 11 bases matching TRBD2. The CDR3 length is 18 residues. V shed 1 base, J shed 5 bases, and the junction held 11 bases outside the gene matches. In germline, CDR1 is LGHNA, CDR2 YSLEER. The chain's CDR3 is CASSQVGGLAGGEDTQYF. The DNA of the CDR3 is TGCGCCAGCAGCCAAGTCGGAGGATTAGCGGGAGGGGAAGATACGCAGTATTTT.

The rearrangement uses TRBV4-3 and TRBJ1-1; D is uncertain. The CDR3 sequence is 14 residues long. Germline CDR1 LGHNA, CDR2 YSLEER. The germline V and J ends were trimmed by 0 bases and 3 bases, with 8 bases remaining between them. The CDR3 sequence is CASSQERGYTEAFF. In DNA form, the CDR3 reads TGCGCCAGCAGCCAAGAACGGGGTTACACTGAAGCTTTCTTT.

The CDR3 protein is CASSLGGGGYTF. CDR3 sequence (DNA): TGTGCCAGCAGCTTGGGGGGAGGTGGCTACACCTTC. This chain joins TRBV11-2 and TRBJ1-2, with D perhaps TRBD1 (5 bases). Germline V lookup: CDR1 SGHAT, CDR2 FQNNGV. V lost 3 bases to trimming and J lost 7 bases, with 9 bases between them. The CDR3 loop spans 12 amino acids. Filled out from reference TRBV11-2 and TRBJ1-2, the complete variable domain reads EAGVAQSPRYKIIEKRQSVAFWCNPISGHATLYWYQQILGQGPKLLIQFQNNGVVDDSQLPKDRFSAERLKGVDSTLKIQPAKLEDSAVYLCASSLGGGGYTFGSGTRLTVV.

In this sample, this clone turned up once. The rearrangement joins TRBV5-6 to TRBJ1-4; 9 bases fit TRBD1. This CDR3 has 14 residues. Germline-derived CDR1 and CDR2 are SGHDT and YYEEEE. Germline trimming cut 4 bases from V and 8 bases from J; bases unmatched to any gene: 6. The CDR3 sequence: CASSPRTGDEKLFF. CDR3 nucleotides: TGTGCCAGCAGCCCGAGGACAGGGGACGAAAAACTGTTTTTT.

This clone was detected once. The V call is TRBV4-1, the J call TRBJ2-1; TRBD2 agrees at 13 bases. The CDR3 is 15 residues long. V gave up 5 bases and J gave up 5 bases; unmatched junction bases: 3. The germline V gene has CDR1 MGHRA and CDR2 YSYEKL. The CDR3 DNA reads TGCGCCAGCAGCTCGGGACTAGCGGGGAACAATGAGCAGTTCTTC. Translated, it gives CASSSGLAGNNEQFF.

V is TRBV12-3 or TRBV12-4 and J is TRBJ1-2, with D possibly matching TRBD1 (6 bases). The CDR3 runs to 13 residues. The V end was cut by 5 bases, the J end by 4 bases, with 11 bases between. The CDR3 nucleotides are TGTGCCAGCAGTCTCGGACAGATCTATGGCTACACCTTC. This codes for CASSLGQIYGYTF.

J is TRBJ1-5 and V is TRBV7-8; 8 bases line up with TRBD1. Germline V CDR1 and CDR2: SGHVS, FQNEAQ. CDR3 length: 15 residues. V was clipped by 5 bases and J by 5 bases; unmatched bases: 8. CDR3 protein: CASSARTGRDQPQHF. DNA for the CDR3: TGTGCCAGCAGCGCTCGGACAGGGCGAGATCAGCCCCAGCATTTT.

The chain joins TRBV5-5 to TRBJ1-5; D is uncertain. V lost 4 bases to trimming and J lost 3 bases, with 14 bases between them. Germline-derived CDR1 and CDR2 are SGHKS and YYEKEE (reference sequence). This CDR3 has 15 residues. The CDR3 spells CASSRLGQPNQPQHF. CDR3 DNA: TGTGCCAGCAGCCGTCTGGGCCAGCCCAATCAGCCCCAGCATTTT.

This chain connects TRBV9 to TRBJ2-1; perhaps TRBD1 as D (5 bases). Germline V lookup: CDR1 SGDLS, CDR2 YYNGEE. The CDR3 covers 15 residues. Trimming left V 0 bases short and J 9 bases short, with 16 bases between. The CDR3 DNA is TGTGCCAGCAGCGTAGACCAGGGTAGATATGTTGAGCAGTTCTTC. Protein product: CASSVDQGRYVEQFF. Filled out from reference TRBV9 and TRBJ2-1, the complete variable domain reads DSGVTQTPKHLITATGQRVTLRCSPRSGDLSVYWYQQSLDQGLQFLIQYYNGEERAKGNILERFSAQQFPDLHSELNLSSLELGDSALYFCASSVDQGRYVEQFFGPGTRLTVL.

V usage is TRBV6-2 or TRBV6-3 and J usage is TRBJ1-4, with 8 bases aligning to TRBD1. Trimming took 4 bases from V and 8 from J; bases not matched to a gene: 6. CDR3 length: 14 residues. The germline CDR1 and CDR2 sequences are MNHEY and SVGEGT. CDR3 nucleotide sequence: TGTGCCAGCAGTTTTCAGGGGGCGCAGGAAAAACTGTTTTTT. This encodes CASSFQGAQEKLFF.

This chain uses TRBV11-2 with TRBJ2-1; D not certain. The CDR3 spans 15 residues. V was shortened by 6 bases and J by 1 base, with 13 bases between the two germline ends. The V gene's germline CDR1 is SGHAT and CDR2 FQNNGV. CDR3 DNA sequence: TGTGCCAGCAGATCCGAACTCCTATCCTACAATGAGCAGTTCTTC. Amino acids: CASRSELLSYNEQFF.

The chain has TRBV4-1 and TRBJ2-7; D possibly corresponds to TRBD2 (5 bases). CDR1 is MGHRA, CDR2 YSYEKL, per germline. V lost 3 bases and J 0 bases, leaving 18 bases between the germline ends. The CDR3 is 17 residues long. CDR3 nucleotide sequence: TGCGCCAGCAGCCATGCTACCCTGGTGGACTCCTCCTACGAGCAGTACTTC. Amino acid sequence: CASSHATLVDSSYEQYF.

This clone was found once. The chain is built from TRBV5-6 and TRBJ2-1; 11 nucleotides agree with TRBD2. CDR1 is SGHDT, CDR2 YYEEEE, per germline. The CDR3 is made up of 16 amino acids. Germline trimming cut 0 bases from V and 7 bases from J; bases unmatched to any gene: 6. CDR3 sequence reads: CASSLGLAGNENEQFF. The CDR3 coding sequence is TGTGCCAGCAGCTTGGGACTAGCGGGAAATGAGAATGAGCAGTTCTTC.